This T cell receptor beta chain comes out of a study of graft-versus-host responses after intestinal transplantation. On this clone itself: The antigen remains unidentified.

The CDR3 runs to 14 residues. The V and J ends lost 6 bases and 8 bases, in that order; junction bases with no gene match: 12. Germline V lookup: CDR1 SNHLY, CDR2 FYNNEI. Profiled with immunoSEQ multiplex PCR; TCRdb holds only in-frame clones, not every one. The sample carries 85,000 to 130,000 clones, approximately 84% recorded once. The input for sequencing was unstimulated CD4+ T cells sorted from spleen or lymph node cells, taken before intestinal transplant. The rearrangement links TRBV2 to TRBJ1-2, with 7 bases aligning to TRBD1. The clonotype originates from a human donor who received an intestinal transplant. This chain's CDR3 is CASRVTGSSGGYTF. The CDR3, as DNA: TGTGCCAGCAGGGTGACAGGGAGTTCGGGAGGCTACACCTTC.